Below, 27 T cell receptor beta chains from the same sample are listed, as sequenced in a study. TCRdb independently ran MiXCR on the RT-PCR reads; one entry per CDR3 protein. The table lists more than 600,000 distinct CDR3 sequences, approximately 15% of them singletons. Sequenced input: memory CD4+ T cells from blood. The receptor source for this set is a female donor in good health, serving as a healthy control.

This clonotype has only a few counts. CDR3 sequence: CAAAPASGSWDEQFF. CDR3 sequence (DNA): TGTGCCGCAGCTCCGGCTAGCGGGAGTTGGGATGAGCAGTTCTTC. The V and J genes are TRBV5-4 and TRBJ2-1; 10 nucleotides line up with TRBD2. The length of the CDR3 is 15 residues. Germline V gene lookup returns CDR1 SGHNT and CDR2 YYREEE (reference sequence). V was pared by 10 bases and J by 8 bases, with 15 bases of the junction left unmatched.

This clonotype was seen more than once but under ten times. The chain employs TRBV9 and TRBJ2-1, with D tentatively TRBD2 (6 bases). V shed 0 bases and J shed 7 bases, with 17 bases lying between them. Germline V CDR1 and CDR2: SGDLS, YYNGEE. The CDR3 runs to 16 residues. CDR3 bases: TGTGCCAGCAGCGTAGAGGGTTTATGGGGGAGGAATGAGCAGTTCTTC. This gives the protein CASSVEGLWGRNEQFF. Full variable domain (rest looked up from reference TRBV9 and TRBJ2-1): DSGVTQTPKHLITATGQRVTLRCSPRSGDLSVYWYQQSLDQGLQFLIQYYNGEERAKGNILERFSAQQFPDLHSELNLSSLELGDSALYFCASSVEGLWGRNEQFFGPGTRLTVL.

This clonotype was detected only a few times. This chain uses TRBV7-2 with TRBJ1-2, with unresolved D. The length of the CDR3 is 15 residues. V was trimmed by 1 base and J by 5 bases, leaving 14 bases between them. The germline CDR1 and CDR2 sequences are SGHTA and FQGNSA. The DNA for the CDR3 is TGTGCCAGCAGCTTAGAGCGCTCCGGGATTTATGGCTACACCTTC. Translation: CASSLERSGIYGYTF.

In its sample, this clonotype was seen many times. At one end, the junction sequence differs from germline, possibly due to a read error. This chain uses TRBV5-1 with TRBJ2-6; D remains ambiguous. The CDR3 is 15 amino acids. Germline loops: CDR1 SGHRS, CDR2 YFSETQ. CDR3 sequence: CASSLGNSGANVLTF. The CDR3 DNA reads TGTGCCAGCAGCTTAGGGAACTCTGGGGCCAACGTCCTGACTTTC.

The CDR3 DNA reads TGTGCCAGCAGTTCTGAGACTAGCGGGAGGCTCAACAATGAGCAGTTCTTC. It encodes CASSSETSGRLNNEQFF. V and J are TRBV6-2 or TRBV6-3 and TRBJ2-1; TRBD2 matches 13 bases. Per germline, CDR1 MNHEY and CDR2 SVGEGT. V lost 4 bases to trimming and J lost 5 bases; unmatched junction nucleotides: 8. The CDR3 has 17 amino acids.

This clonotype came up a few times. J is TRBJ2-5 and V is TRBV15, with TRBD2 matching 12 bases. Germline V gene data show CDR1 as LNHNV and CDR2 as YYDKDF (reference sequence). CDR3 length equals 19 residues. Germline trimming cut 3 bases from V and 4 bases from J; bases unmatched to any gene: 15. The CDR3 DNA follows: TGTGCCACCAGCAGGGGGTCCTTGACTAGCGGGAGTTTAGGAGAGACCCAGTACTTC. Translating gives CATSRGSLTSGSLGETQYF.

This clonotype is classed as medium-sized. The chain links TRBV5-1 to TRBJ2-2; D is possibly TRBD1 (6 bases). From germline, CDR1 is SGHRS and CDR2 YFSETQ. CDR3 length: 14 residues. Trimming shortened V by 5 bases and J by 5 bases, and 13 bases separated the two germline ends. The CDR3, as DNA: TGCGCCAGCAGTCGGGACACCGAAACCGGGGAGCTGTTTTTT. Translated: CASSRDTETGELFF.

There are a few counts of this clonotype. In DNA form, the CDR3 reads TGCGCCAGCAGCCAAGAACAGGGGGCGGCTTTCTTT. Translation: CASSQEQGAAFF. The chain recombines TRBV4-3 with TRBJ1-1, with 9 bases fitting TRBD1. V lost 0 bases and J lost 11; bases outside the gene matches: 1. Germline V gene sequence: CDR1 LGHNA, CDR2 YSLEER. The CDR3 runs 12 residues.

The V and J genes are TRBV18 and TRBJ2-7, with no clear D. Trimming removed 3 bases from V and 4 bases from J, with 19 bases in between. Germline CDR1 KGHSH, CDR2 LQKENI. This CDR3 has 16 residues. The chain's CDR3 is CASSPIGHTAEYEQYF. The CDR3 DNA reads as TGTGCCAGCTCACCCATAGGCCATACTGCCGAATACGAGCAGTACTTC.

This clonotype was found many times. As DNA, the CDR3 is TGTGCCAGCAGGACAGGGACTGGAAACACCATATATTTT. Protein sequence: CASRTGTGNTIYF. The V and J genes are TRBV27 and TRBJ1-3; TRBD1 aligns across 7 bases. The V and J ends lost 6 bases and 2 bases, in that order; junction bases with no gene match: 1. Per germline, CDR1 MNHEY and CDR2 SMNVEV (reference sequence). This CDR3 region has 13 residues.

This chain joins TRBV20-1 and TRBJ2-7, with 9 nucleotides matching TRBD1. Germline CDR1 and CDR2: DFQATT and SNEGSKA (reference sequence). V lost 2 bases and J lost 5; bases outside the gene matches: 7. The CDR3 is 14 residues long. This CDR3 is CSARRGQGTHEQYF. The CDR3 DNA reads TGCAGTGCTAGACGGGGACAGGGAACCCACGAGCAGTACTTC.

This clonotype was seen at least ten times. V gene TRBV20-1 combines with J gene TRBJ1-2; D might be TRBD1 (6 bases). The ends were cut back, 6 bases at V and 0 bases at J, with 17 bases in the middle. CDR3 length equals 15 residues. Germline lookup yields CDR1 DFQATT and CDR2 SNEGSKA (reference sequence). The CDR3 protein is CSAGGAGSANYGYTF. CDR3 nucleotides: TGCAGTGCGGGGGGGGCAGGGTCGGCTAACTATGGCTACACCTTC.

There are a few counts of this clonotype. This chain links TRBV12-3 or TRBV12-4 with TRBJ1-3; unclear D gene. Trimming left V 5 bases short and J 4 bases short, with 6 bases between. CDR3 length: 12 residues. The CDR3 coding sequence is TGTGCCAGCAGTACACAGGGAAACACCATATATTTT. Translating it yields CASSTQGNTIYF.

This clonotype was picked up a small number of times. CDR3: CASSLVHYSGANVLTF. Here the CDR3 DNA reads TGTGCCAGCAGCTTGGTCCACTACTCTGGGGCCAACGTCCTGACTTTC. The chain is built from TRBV5-6 and TRBJ2-6, with D uncertain. The CDR3 totals 16 residues. Germline assignment: CDR1 SGHDT and CDR2 YYEEEE. The V and J ends lost 0 bases and 0 bases respectively, with 7 bases between them.

This clonotype was seen repeatedly, ten times or more. The rearrangement joins TRBV3-1 to TRBJ1-2; the match to TRBD1 covers 8 bases. Germline loops: CDR1 LGHDT, CDR2 YNNKEL (reference sequence). The CDR3 runs 14 residues. Trimming removed 1 base from V and 7 bases from J; junction bases left unmatched: 5. The CDR3 is CASSQGTGLSGYTF. As DNA, the CDR3 is TGTGCCAGCAGCCAAGGGACAGGGCTCTCTGGCTACACCTTC. Looking up the rest from reference TRBV3-1 and TRBJ1-2 gives the full variable domain: DTAVSQTPKYLVTQMGNDKSIKCEQNLGHDTMYWYKQDSKKFLKIMFSYNNKELIINETVPNRFSPKSPDKAHLNLHINSLELGDSAVYFCASSQGTGLSGYTFGSGTRLTVV.

The V call is TRBV11-2, the J call TRBJ2-7; weak D call: TRBD1 (5 bases). The germline CDR1 and CDR2 sequences are SGHAT and FQNNGV. The CDR3 loop spans 13 amino acids. Between the trimmed V and J ends, which lost 5 bases and 3 bases, there was a span of 11 bases. Written as DNA, the CDR3 is TGTGCCAGCAGCCAAAACAGGTTCTACGAGCAGTACTTC. It encodes CASSQNRFYEQYF. The full variable domain, its missing parts supplied by reference TRBV11-2 and TRBJ2-7, is EAGVAQSPRYKIIEKRQSVAFWCNPISGHATLYWYQQILGQGPKLLIQFQNNGVVDDSQLPKDRFSAERLKGVDSTLKIQPAKLEDSAVYLCASSQNRFYEQYFGPGTRLTVT.

This clonotype was seen many times. This chain joins TRBV7-2 and TRBJ1-2, with TRBD1 matching 11 bases. V shed 0 bases and J 7 bases; nucleotides not matched to a gene: 1. The CDR3 sequence is 14 residues long. Germline CDR1 SGHTA, CDR2 FQGNSA. CDR3: CASSLADRGRGYTF. CDR3 nucleotides: TGTGCCAGCAGCTTAGCGGACAGGGGGCGTGGCTACACCTTC.

This clonotype was recorded many times. This sequence joins TRBV5-1 and TRBJ2-1, with no clear D. V was cut by 4 bases and J by 4 bases, with 9 bases left in between. The CDR3 is 13 residues long. Germline lookup yields CDR1 SGHRS and CDR2 YFSETQ. In nucleotides, the CDR3 is TGCGCCAGCAGCGTTAATCTTTACAATGAGCAGTTCTTC. Translation: CASSVNLYNEQFF.

This clonotype showed up many times. The rearrangement uses TRBV10-3 and TRBJ1-1, with D possibly matching TRBD1 (6 bases). V lost 6 bases to trimming and J lost 0 bases, with 11 bases between them. The CDR3 consists of 14 residues. Germline lookup yields CDR1 ENHRY and CDR2 SYGVKD. The CDR3 DNA follows: TGTGCCATCAGCCCAGGGGACCTGAACACTGAAGCTTTCTTT. Translating gives CAISPGDLNTEAFF.

In this sample, this clonotype turned up a few times. V and J are TRBV15 and TRBJ2-3; D possibly uses TRBD1 or TRBD2 (5 bases each). The CDR3 spans 14 residues. The V gene lost 6 bases and the J gene lost 0 bases, with 10 bases spanning the gap. Per the germline V gene, CDR1 is LNHNV and CDR2 is YYDKDF (reference sequence). CDR3 in amino acids: CATRGVISTDTQYF. CDR3 DNA sequence: TGTGCCACCAGGGGGGTTATTAGCACAGATACGCAGTATTTT.

The chain carries TRBV5-1 and TRBJ2-5, with 9 bases that match TRBD2. Germline V gene lookup returns CDR1 SGHRS and CDR2 YFSETQ. After removal of 0 bases from V and 3 bases from J, the junction contained 3 bases not matched to a gene. The CDR3 is 15 residues long. CDR3 protein: CASSLGASGEETQYF. CDR3 sequence (DNA): TGCGCCAGCAGCTTGGGGGCTAGCGGGGAAGAGACCCAGTACTTC.

J is TRBJ1-2 and V is TRBV4-2; 7 nucleotides agree with TRBD1. Trimming cost V 0 bases and J 7 bases; bases outside gene matches: 8. This CDR3 has 15 amino acids. Germline V CDR1 and CDR2: LGHNA, YNFKEQ. CDR3 sequence: CASSQDRQGDFGYTF. CDR3 nucleotide sequence: TGTGCCAGCAGCCAAGATCGACAGGGAGATTTTGGCTACACCTTC.

The rearrangement links TRBV21-1 to TRBJ2-7; the table's D gene call, TRBD1, was not cross checked with the DNA. TRBV21-1 is described as a pseudogene. CDR3 length: 14 residues. For the CDR3, the DNA is TGTGCCAGCCGCACCCGGGACCCGTCCTACGAGCAGTACTTC. It specifies CASRTRDPSYEQYF.

This sequence joins TRBV12-5 and TRBJ1-6; no firm D call. CDR3 size: 12 residues. The germline V and J ends were trimmed by 1 base and 8 bases, with 3 bases remaining between them. Germline V lookup: CDR1 LGHNT, CDR2 FRNRAP. The CDR3 here is CASGLDDSPLHF. The CDR3 region has the DNA TGTGCTAGTGGTTTGGATGATTCACCCCTCCACTTT.

The chain combines TRBV4-3 with TRBJ2-7, with D uncertain. The CDR3 totals 17 residues. The germline V gene encodes CDR1 LGHNA and CDR2 YSLEER. The V end was cut by 0 bases, the J end by 0 bases, with 15 bases between. CDR3 coding DNA: TGCGCCAGCAGCCAAGATCTTCCCACACTCAGCTCCTACGAGCAGTACTTC. Translated: CASSQDLPTLSSYEQYF.

The table lists this clonotype with a few counts. CDR3 coding DNA: TGTGCCAGCAGTGAAGGACAGAAATACACTGAAGCTTTCTTT. Residues: CASSEGQKYTEAFF. The chain employs TRBV6-1 and TRBJ1-1; D may be TRBD1 (5 bases). V was trimmed by 1 base and J by 3 bases, leaving 9 bases between them. The CDR3 is 14 amino acids. In germline, CDR1 is MNHNS, CDR2 SASEGT.

V gene TRBV20-1 combines with J gene TRBJ2-7, with 9 bases fitting TRBD1. With V trimmed by 3 bases and J by 4 bases, 7 bases remained unmatched. Germline CDR1 and CDR2: DFQATT and SNEGSKA (reference sequence). CDR3 length equals 14 residues. This CDR3 is CSARGDRALYEQYF. The CDR3 region has the DNA TGCAGTGCTAGGGGGGACAGGGCCCTGTACGAGCAGTACTTC.